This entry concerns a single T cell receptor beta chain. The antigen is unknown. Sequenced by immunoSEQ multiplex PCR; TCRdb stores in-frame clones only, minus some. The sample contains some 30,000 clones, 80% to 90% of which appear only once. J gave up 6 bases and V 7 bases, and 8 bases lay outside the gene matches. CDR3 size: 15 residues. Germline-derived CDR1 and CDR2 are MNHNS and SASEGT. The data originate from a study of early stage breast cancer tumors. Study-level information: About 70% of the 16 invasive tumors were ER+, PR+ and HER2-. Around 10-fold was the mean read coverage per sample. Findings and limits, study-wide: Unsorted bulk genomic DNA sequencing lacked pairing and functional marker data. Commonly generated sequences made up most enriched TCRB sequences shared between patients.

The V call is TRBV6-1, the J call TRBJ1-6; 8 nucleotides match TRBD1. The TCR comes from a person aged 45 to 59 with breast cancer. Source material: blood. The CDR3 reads CASKRTGSGNSPLHF. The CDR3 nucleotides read TGTGCCAGCAAACGGACAGGGAGCGGTAATTCACCCCTCCACTTT.